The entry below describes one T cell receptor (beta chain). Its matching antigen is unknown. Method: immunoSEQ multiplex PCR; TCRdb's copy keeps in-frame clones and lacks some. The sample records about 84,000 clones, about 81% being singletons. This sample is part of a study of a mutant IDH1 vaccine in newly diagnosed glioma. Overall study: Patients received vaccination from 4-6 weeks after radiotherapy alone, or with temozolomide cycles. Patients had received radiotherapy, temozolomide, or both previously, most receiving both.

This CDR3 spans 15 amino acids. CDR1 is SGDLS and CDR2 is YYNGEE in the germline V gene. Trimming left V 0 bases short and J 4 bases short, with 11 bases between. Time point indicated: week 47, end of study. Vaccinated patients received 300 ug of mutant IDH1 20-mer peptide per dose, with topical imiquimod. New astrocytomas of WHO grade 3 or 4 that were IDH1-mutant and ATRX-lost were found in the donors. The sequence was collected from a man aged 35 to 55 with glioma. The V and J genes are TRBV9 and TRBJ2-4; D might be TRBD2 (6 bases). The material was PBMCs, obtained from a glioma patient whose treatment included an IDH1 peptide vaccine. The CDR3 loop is CASSVAGDTKNIQYF. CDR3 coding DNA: TGTGCCAGCAGCGTAGCGGGAGACACGAAAAACATTCAGTACTTC.